The clone carrying this T cell receptor (beta chain) has just a few counts. The entry originates in a study of blood T cell repertoires in COVID-19. On the study more broadly: COVID-19 samples, acute and convalescent, were from the United States, Italy and Spain. The cDNA or gDNA used as material had been derived from T cells, B-cell-depleted T cells, or PBMCs.

Enrolment of Seattle patients took place during active infection, and they were followed longitudinally. Germline V gives CDR1 SGHDN, CDR2 FVKESK. The CDR3 is 13 residues long. The V end was cut by 4 bases, the J end by 7 bases, with 8 bases between. Assay: immunoSEQ multiplex PCR; the TCRdb copy retains only in-frame clones and omits some. The profile shows 250,000 or so clones, around 89% of them singletons. The source material was peripheral blood. The rearrangement joins TRBV14 to TRBJ1-6; D is uncertain. This sequence was found in a woman under 40 with COVID-19, enrolled during active disease. The CDR3 sequence: CASSRGGNSPLHF. The DNA for the CDR3 is TGTGCCAGCAGCCGGGGAGGCAATTCACCCCTCCACTTT.